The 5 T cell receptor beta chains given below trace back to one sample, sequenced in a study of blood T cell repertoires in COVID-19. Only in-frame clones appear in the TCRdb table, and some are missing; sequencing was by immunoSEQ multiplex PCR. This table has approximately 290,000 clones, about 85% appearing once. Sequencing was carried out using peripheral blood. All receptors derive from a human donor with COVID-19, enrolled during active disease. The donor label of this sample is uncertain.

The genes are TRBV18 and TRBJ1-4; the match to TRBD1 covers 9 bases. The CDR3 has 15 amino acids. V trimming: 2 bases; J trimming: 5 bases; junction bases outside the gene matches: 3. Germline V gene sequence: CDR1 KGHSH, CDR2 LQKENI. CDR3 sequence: CASSPNRGRNEKLFF. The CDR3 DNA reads TGTGCCAGCTCACCAAACAGGGGGCGAAATGAAAAACTGTTTTTT.

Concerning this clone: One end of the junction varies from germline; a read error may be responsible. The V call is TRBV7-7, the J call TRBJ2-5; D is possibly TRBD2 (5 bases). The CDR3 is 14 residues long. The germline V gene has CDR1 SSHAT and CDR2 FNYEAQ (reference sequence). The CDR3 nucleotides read TGTGCTAGCAGCTCGGCTAGCAGGCAAGAGACCCAGTACTTC. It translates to CASSSASRQETQYF. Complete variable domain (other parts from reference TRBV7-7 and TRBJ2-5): GAGVSQSPRYKVTKRGQDVTLRCDPISSHATLYWYQQALGQGPEFLTYFNYEAQPDKSGLPSDRFSAERPEGSISTLTIQRTEQRDSAMYRCASSSASRQETQYFGPGTRLLVL.

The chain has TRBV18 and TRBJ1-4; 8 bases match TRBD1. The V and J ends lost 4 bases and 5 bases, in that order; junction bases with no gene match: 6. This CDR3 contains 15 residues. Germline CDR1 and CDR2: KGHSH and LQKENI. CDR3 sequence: CASSLGQVGNEKLFF. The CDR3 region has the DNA TGTGCCAGCTCACTGGGACAGGTTGGAAATGAAAAACTGTTTTTT. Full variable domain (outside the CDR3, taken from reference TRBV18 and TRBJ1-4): NAGVMQNPRHLVRRRGQEARLRCSPMKGHSHVYWYRQLPEEGLKFMVYLQKENIIDESGMPKERFSAEFPKEGPSILRIQQVVRGDSAAYFCASSLGQVGNEKLFFGSGTQLSVL.

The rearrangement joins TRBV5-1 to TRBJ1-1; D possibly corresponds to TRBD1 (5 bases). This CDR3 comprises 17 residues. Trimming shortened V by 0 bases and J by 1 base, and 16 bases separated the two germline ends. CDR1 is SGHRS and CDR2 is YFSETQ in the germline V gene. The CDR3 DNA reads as TGCGCCAGCAGCTTGGGGGGAGGGGTGCCCCCGAACACTGAAGCTTTCTTT. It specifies CASSLGGGVPPNTEAFF.

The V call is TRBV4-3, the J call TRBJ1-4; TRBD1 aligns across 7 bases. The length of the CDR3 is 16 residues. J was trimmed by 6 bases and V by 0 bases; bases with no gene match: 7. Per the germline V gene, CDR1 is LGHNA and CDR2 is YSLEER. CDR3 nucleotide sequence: TGCGCCAGCAGCCAAGATGGGACAGCACAAGATGAAAAACTGTTTTTT. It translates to CASSQDGTAQDEKLFF.